The rows below give T cell receptor beta chains drawn from one sample of a study of blood T cells in healthy people across ages. TCRdb re-called the 5' RACE reads with MiXCR, one entry per CDR3 protein. The table includes some 1.8 million distinct CDR3 sequences, about two fifths detected once. The sample taken for sequencing was blood. These receptors all stem from a human donor in good health. The CDR3 runs from the conserved cysteine through the conserved F or W. The order of the fields is clone size, D gene, V gene, J gene, CDR3 protein, CDR3 DNA. D genes are given only for firm matches. Some rows mark clone size as missing; the rest say once, few, many or name a class of expanded clone.

-	-	TRBV12-3/TRBV12-4	TRBJ2-1	CASSLAEPQRRFF	TGTGCCAGCAGTTTAGCGGAGCCCCAGCGGAGGTTCTTC
-	TRBD2	TRBV6-2/TRBV6-3	TRBJ2-3	CASSSRLAGFTDTQYF	TGTGCCAGCAGTTCCAGACTAGCGGGGTTCACAGATACGCAGTATTTT
-	TRBD1	TRBV20-1	TRBJ1-2	CGARDWDSRRGYTF	TGCGGTGCTAGAGATTGGGACAGCCGCAGGGGCTACACCTTC
-	-	TRBV7-6	TRBJ2-2	CASSPIEGISTGELFF	TGTGCCAGCAGCCCCATTGAAGGGATCAGCACCGGGGAGCTGTTTTTT
few	-	TRBV12-3/TRBV12-4	TRBJ1-6	CASSSSDESPLHF	-
-	-	TRBV4-3	TRBJ1-5	CASSSEGWRGQPQHF	TGCGCCAGCAGCTCCGAGGGGTGGAGGGGTCAGCCCCAGCATTTT
-	-	TRBV12-3/TRBV12-4	TRBJ2-6	CASSLDRPAVRANVLTF	TGTGCCAGCAGTTTAGATCGGCCGGCCGTGCGCGCCAACGTCCTGACTTTC
-	TRBD1	TRBV4-3	TRBJ1-2	CASSRVQGNYGYTF	TGCGCCAGCAGCCGGGTACAGGGGAACTATGGCTACACCTTC
-	TRBD2	TRBV3-1	TRBJ2-1	CASSLVGTSGVNEQFF	TGTGCCAGCAGCTTAGTCGGGACTAGCGGGGTGAATGAGCAGTTCTTC
-	-	TRBV5-6	TRBJ2-7	CASSLLKTGEQYF	TGTGCCAGCAGCTTGTTAAAGACGGGCGAGCAGTACTTC
-	-	TRBV30	TRBJ1-2	CAWSVSGYGYTF	TGTGCCTGGAGTGTCTCGGGTTATGGCTACACCTTC
few	-	TRBV6-6	TRBJ1-2	CASRNTREGPWSWGYTF	TGTGCCAGCAGAAACACTCGCGAAGGCCCCTGGTCGTGGGGCTACACCTTC
-	-	TRBV10-2	TRBJ2-1	CASSESSPLNEQFF	TGCGCCAGCAGTGAAAGTAGCCCCCTCAATGAGCAGTTCTTC
once	-	TRBV7-8	TRBJ1-2	CASSLGSGFRGYTF	TGTGCCAGCAGCTTAGGTTCTGGGTTTAGGGGCTACACCTTC
-	-	TRBV2	TRBJ2-7	CASSAGINYEQYF	TGTGCCAGCAGTGCCGGGATAAACTACGAGCAGTACTTC
few	TRBD1	TRBV7-2	TRBJ1-2	CASSTRDSRGYGYTF	TGTGCCAGCAGCACCCGGGACAGCCGAGGGTATGGCTACACCTTC
-	-	TRBV11-3	TRBJ2-1	CASSLDRARGEQFF	TGTGCCAGCAGCTTAGATAGAGCCCGAGGTGAGCAGTTCTTC
-	TRBD1	TRBV27	TRBJ1-5	CASSPRQGYQPQHF	TGTGCCAGCAGTCCGCGACAGGGGTATCAGCCCCAGCATTTT